This T cell receptor beta chain was captured by sequencing in a study of blood T cell repertoires in COVID-19. The overall study: Sites across the United States, Italy and Spain contributed samples from acute and convalescent COVID-19.

Per the authors' pipeline: Using reference gene primer amplification, nucleated cell counts were estimated. Data came from immunoSEQ multiplex PCR; TCRdb stores just in-frame clones and leaves some out. For V, J and clone size, that table is used; D and trimming come from the DNA. The data hold some 130,000 clones, with more than 75% observed a single time. The V and J ends lost 1 base and 3 bases respectively, with 6 bases between them. Germline assignment: CDR1 SGHVS and CDR2 FQNEAQ. The CDR3 sequence is 13 residues long. The chain has TRBV7-8 and TRBJ1-2; D perhaps matches TRBD1 (5 bases). The sequenced sample consisted of peripheral blood. The TCR comes from a man at least 80 years old with acute or convalescent COVID-19. The CDR3 reads CASSLGGDYGYTF. The CDR3 region has the DNA TGTGCCAGCAGCTTAGGGGGGGACTATGGCTACACCTTC.